This TCR beta chain was identified during a study of cytomegalovirus exposure and HLA in healthy donors. Broader study findings: Subsequent analysis found a tendency for first-cohort TCR clusters to co-occur within the 120 or so validation repertoires.

Assay: immunoSEQ multiplex PCR; the TCRdb copy retains only in-frame clones and omits some. The sample records about 360,000 clones, around 86% being singletons. On this clone: Its antigen is unknown.

The specimen was PBMCs. The clonotype was recovered from a woman in her late teens or twenties in good health and CMV-seronegative.

CDR3 DNA sequence: TGTGCCAGCAGCTTAGATGGGAGGGCAGGTGCTTCTAACTATGGCTACACCTTC. Translated: CASSLDGRAGASNYGYTF. The chain carries TRBV11-2 and TRBJ1-2, with D hard to call. CDR1 and CDR2 from the germline V gene are SGHAT and FQNNGV. V dropped 0 bases and J dropped 0 bases, with 17 bases sitting between them. The CDR3 totals 18 residues.